This is a list of T cell receptor beta chains from one sample in a study of cytomegalovirus exposure and HLA in healthy donors. Data came from immunoSEQ multiplex PCR; TCRdb stores just in-frame clones and leaves some out. The data contain 100,000 to 150,000 clones, roughly 80% of them singletons. The sequencing input was PBMCs. The receptors originated from a man aged 25 to 40 in good health and CMV-seropositive. Both conserved end residues are part of each CDR3. D genes are given only for firm matches. Clone size is shown for a subset of rows, as once, few, many or a class of expanded clone.

d_call: -; clone_size: -; j_call: TRBJ2-2; v_call: TRBV5-1; cdr3_nt: TGCGCCAGCAGCTTGGGGCCGGGGGCCGGGGAGCTGTTTTTT; cdr3_aa: CASSLGPGAGELFF
d_call: TRBD1; clone_size: -; j_call: TRBJ2-5; v_call: TRBV11-1; cdr3_nt: TGTGCCAGCAGCCCCCAACAGGGGTCCCGGGAGACCCAGTACTTC; cdr3_aa: CASSPQQGSRETQYF
d_call: -; clone_size: -; j_call: TRBJ2-2; v_call: TRBV9; cdr3_nt: TGTGCCAGCAGCGTCGGACAATTTGCACCCCCCGGGGAGCTGTTTTTT; cdr3_aa: CASSVGQFAPPGELFF
d_call: TRBD2; clone_size: -; j_call: TRBJ2-3; v_call: TRBV27; cdr3_nt: TGTGCCAGCAGTCCAAGGACTAGCGGATCTAGCACAGATACGCAGTATTTT; cdr3_aa: CASSPRTSGSSTDTQYF
d_call: -; clone_size: -; j_call: TRBJ2-1; v_call: TRBV6-6; cdr3_nt: TGTGCCAGCAGCACGAACGGTGAGCAGTTCTTC; cdr3_aa: CASSTNGEQFF
d_call: TRBD1; clone_size: -; j_call: TRBJ1-2; v_call: TRBV6-1; cdr3_nt: TGTGCCAGCAGTTCCAGACAGGGGACTTGGTATGGCTACACCTTC; cdr3_aa: CASSSRQGTWYGYTF
d_call: TRBD1; clone_size: -; j_call: TRBJ2-7; v_call: TRBV18; cdr3_nt: TGTGCCAGCTCGCGATGGGACAGCTCCTACGAGCAGTACTTC; cdr3_aa: CASSRWDSSYEQYF
d_call: -; clone_size: -; j_call: TRBJ1-1; v_call: TRBV30; cdr3_nt: TGTGCCTGGAGTAGCCCCAGGGGTCTGGGCACTGAAGCTTTCTTT; cdr3_aa: CAWSSPRGLGTEAFF
d_call: -; clone_size: -; j_call: TRBJ1-2; v_call: TRBV19; cdr3_nt: TGTGCCAGTACAGCCTGGCAGGGCTTATATGGCTACACCTTC; cdr3_aa: CASTAWQGLYGYTF
d_call: TRBD2; clone_size: once; j_call: TRBJ2-1; v_call: TRBV6-5; cdr3_nt: TGTGCCAGCAGCTCCGCGACTAGCGGGGGAGAGCAGTTCTTC; cdr3_aa: CASSSATSGGEQFF
d_call: TRBD1; clone_size: -; j_call: TRBJ2-5; v_call: TRBV6-1; cdr3_nt: TGTGCCAGCAGTGAAGGAGCTTGGGGGTCGACAGGGCCAGAGACCCAGTACTTC; cdr3_aa: CASSEGAWGSTGPETQYF
d_call: -; clone_size: -; j_call: TRBJ2-3; v_call: TRBV6-1; cdr3_nt: TGTGCCAGCAGTGAAGGACAGAACACAGATACGCAGTATTTT; cdr3_aa: CASSEGQNTDTQYF
d_call: -; clone_size: -; j_call: TRBJ2-1; v_call: TRBV5-1; cdr3_nt: TGCGCCAGCAGCTTGGTGAGTCGGGGGAACAATGAGCAGTTCTTC; cdr3_aa: CASSLVSRGNNEQFF
d_call: TRBD2; clone_size: -; j_call: TRBJ2-1; v_call: TRBV30; cdr3_nt: TGTGCCTGGACCATCCCTATAGCGGGGGGGTTCAATGAGCAGTTCTTC; cdr3_aa: CAWTIPIAGGFNEQFF
d_call: TRBD1; clone_size: once; j_call: TRBJ2-5; v_call: TRBV5-4; cdr3_nt: TGTGCCAGCAGCCCGGGGGGGACAGGGGGCGAGGAGACCCAGTACTTC; cdr3_aa: CASSPGGTGGEETQYF
d_call: TRBD2; clone_size: -; j_call: TRBJ2-2; v_call: TRBV6-5; cdr3_nt: TGTGCCAGCGGGAGACTAGCGGAAAACACCGGGGAGCTGTTTTTT; cdr3_aa: CASGRLAENTGELFF
d_call: TRBD1; clone_size: -; j_call: TRBJ1-6; v_call: TRBV6-5; cdr3_nt: TGTGCCAGCAGCTCGGGACAGGGTAATTCACCCCTCCACTTT; cdr3_aa: CASSSGQGNSPLHF
d_call: TRBD1; clone_size: -; j_call: TRBJ2-7; v_call: TRBV7-3; cdr3_nt: TGTGCCAGCAGCTCCTCCGGGACAGGGGTCTACGAGCAGTACTTC; cdr3_aa: CASSSSGTGVYEQYF
d_call: -; clone_size: -; j_call: TRBJ1-2; v_call: TRBV18; cdr3_nt: TGTGCCAGCTCACCACCGATTTGGGCGGGCTATGGCTACACCTTC; cdr3_aa: CASSPPIWAGYGYTF
d_call: TRBD1; clone_size: medium-sized; j_call: TRBJ1-1; v_call: TRBV30; cdr3_nt: TGTGCCTGGAGAATATCAGGGGGGAACACTGAAGCTTTCTTT; cdr3_aa: CAWRISGGNTEAFF
d_call: TRBD1; clone_size: -; j_call: TRBJ1-1; v_call: TRBV29-1; cdr3_nt: TGCAGCGTTGATCCAGGGGGTACTGAAGCTTTCTTT; cdr3_aa: CSVDPGGTEAFF
d_call: -; clone_size: few; j_call: TRBJ2-1; v_call: TRBV4-1; cdr3_nt: TGCGCCAGCAGCCAACTACCCATGAAGAACAATGAGCAGTTCTTC; cdr3_aa: CASSQLPMKNNEQFF
d_call: TRBD1; clone_size: -; j_call: TRBJ1-1; v_call: TRBV19; cdr3_nt: TGTGCCAGTAGTTTCGGGACAGGGGTCGCTGAAGCTTTCTTT; cdr3_aa: CASSFGTGVAEAFF
d_call: -; clone_size: -; j_call: TRBJ1-5; v_call: TRBV28; cdr3_nt: TGTGCCAGCAGTTCCCAGAATAAGCCCCAGCATTTT; cdr3_aa: CASSSQNKPQHF
d_call: -; clone_size: -; j_call: TRBJ1-3; v_call: TRBV9; cdr3_nt: TGTGCCAGCAGCCCTACGGGATCCCACTCTGGAAACACCATATATTTT; cdr3_aa: CASSPTGSHSGNTIYF
d_call: TRBD1; clone_size: -; j_call: TRBJ2-7; v_call: TRBV6-5; cdr3_nt: TGTGCCAGCAGTTTTTCTACAGGGGGCATCCCCTACGAGCAGTACTTC; cdr3_aa: CASSFSTGGIPYEQYF
d_call: -; clone_size: -; j_call: TRBJ2-3; v_call: TRBV5-1; cdr3_nt: TGCGCCAGCAGCCCAAAAAGGGGGAGCACAGATACGCAGTATTTT; cdr3_aa: CASSPKRGSTDTQYF
d_call: -; clone_size: -; j_call: TRBJ1-3; v_call: TRBV7-2; cdr3_nt: TGTGCCAGCAGCTTACTTATTTCTTCTGGAAACACCATATATTTT; cdr3_aa: CASSLLISSGNTIYF
d_call: -; clone_size: -; j_call: TRBJ2-2; v_call: TRBV4-2; cdr3_nt: TGTGCCAGCAGCCAAGATCACATGAACGGGGAGCTGTTTTTT; cdr3_aa: CASSQDHMNGELFF
d_call: -; clone_size: -; j_call: TRBJ2-1; v_call: TRBV19; cdr3_nt: TGTGCCAGTAGTCCGCCGGGGGAAGCAAACAATGAGCAGTTCTTC; cdr3_aa: CASSPPGEANNEQFF
d_call: TRBD1; clone_size: -; j_call: TRBJ2-1; v_call: TRBV5-1; cdr3_nt: TGCGCCAGCAGCTTAGGGGGCCTCCTAGGGAATGAGCAGTTCTTC; cdr3_aa: CASSLGGLLGNEQFF
d_call: TRBD1; clone_size: -; j_call: TRBJ2-1; v_call: TRBV29-1; cdr3_nt: TGCAGCGACCGGGGACAGGGGACGAATGAGCAGTTCTTC; cdr3_aa: CSDRGQGTNEQFF
d_call: TRBD1; clone_size: -; j_call: TRBJ2-7; v_call: TRBV27; cdr3_nt: TGTGCCAGCAAAACCTCGACAGGGTCGGGATACGAGCAGTACTTC; cdr3_aa: CASKTSTGSGYEQYF
d_call: -; clone_size: -; j_call: TRBJ1-1; v_call: TRBV27; cdr3_nt: TGTGCCAGCAGTATTCTCAACAGGGTTGGGAACACTGAAGCTTTCTTT; cdr3_aa: CASSILNRVGNTEAFF
d_call: TRBD1; clone_size: -; j_call: TRBJ2-7; v_call: TRBV10-3; cdr3_nt: TGTGCCATCAGTGAAGGGACAGGGGTCACCTACGAGCAGTACTTC; cdr3_aa: CAISEGTGVTYEQYF
d_call: -; clone_size: few; j_call: TRBJ2-5; v_call: TRBV7-9; cdr3_nt: TGTGCCAGCAGCTTCATGGAGACCCAGTACTTC; cdr3_aa: CASSFMETQYF
d_call: -; clone_size: -; j_call: TRBJ1-6; v_call: TRBV11-2; cdr3_nt: TGTGCCAGTTCGGACACTGATAATTCACCCCTCCACTTT; cdr3_aa: CASSDTDNSPLHF